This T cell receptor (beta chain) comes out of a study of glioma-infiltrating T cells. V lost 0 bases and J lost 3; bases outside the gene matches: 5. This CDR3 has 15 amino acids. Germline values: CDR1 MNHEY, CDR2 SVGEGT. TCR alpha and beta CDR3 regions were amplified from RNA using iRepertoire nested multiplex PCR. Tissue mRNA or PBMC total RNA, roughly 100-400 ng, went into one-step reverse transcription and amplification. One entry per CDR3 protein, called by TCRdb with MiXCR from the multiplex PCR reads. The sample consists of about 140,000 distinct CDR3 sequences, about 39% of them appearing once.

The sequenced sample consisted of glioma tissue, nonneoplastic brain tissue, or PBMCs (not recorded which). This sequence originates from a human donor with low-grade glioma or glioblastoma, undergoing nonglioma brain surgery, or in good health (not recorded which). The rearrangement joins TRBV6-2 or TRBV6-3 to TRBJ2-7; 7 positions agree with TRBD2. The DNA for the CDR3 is TGTGCCAGCAGTTACTCGGGATCTAGCGGCTACGAGCAGTACTTC. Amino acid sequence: CASSYSGSSGYEQYF.